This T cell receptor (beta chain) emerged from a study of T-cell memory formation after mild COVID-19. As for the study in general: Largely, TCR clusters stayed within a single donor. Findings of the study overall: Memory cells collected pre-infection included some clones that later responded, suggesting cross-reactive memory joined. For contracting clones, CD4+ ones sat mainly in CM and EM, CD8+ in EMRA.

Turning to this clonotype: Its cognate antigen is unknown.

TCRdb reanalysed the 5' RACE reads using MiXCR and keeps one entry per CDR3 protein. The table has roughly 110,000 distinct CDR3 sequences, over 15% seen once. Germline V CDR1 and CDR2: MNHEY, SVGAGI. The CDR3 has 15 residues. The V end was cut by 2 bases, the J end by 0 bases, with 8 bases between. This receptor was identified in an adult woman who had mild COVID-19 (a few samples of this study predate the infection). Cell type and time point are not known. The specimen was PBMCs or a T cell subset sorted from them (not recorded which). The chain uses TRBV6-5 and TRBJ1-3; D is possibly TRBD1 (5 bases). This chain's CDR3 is CASSYRGGSGNTIYF. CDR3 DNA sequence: TGTGCCAGCAGTTACCGGGGGGGCTCTGGAAACACCATATATTTT.